These T cell receptor beta chains were read from a single sample in a study of cytomegalovirus exposure and HLA in healthy donors. The assay was immunoSEQ multiplex PCR, and TCRdb's table has in-frame clones only and misses some. The data show some 100,000 clones, about 80% seen once. Sequencing used PBMCs. The source is a male donor in good health and CMV-seropositive. Both conserved end residues are part of each CDR3. Each record gives: V gene, J gene, D gene, clone size, CDR3 protein, CDR3 DNA. D genes are given only for firm matches. Size tells how often a clone was seen (once, few, many) or the class of an expanded clone, and some rows leave it out.

v_call: TRBV7-9
j_call: TRBJ1-1
d_call: NA
clone_size: NA
cdr3_aa: CASSSFRTEAFF
cdr3_nt: TGTGCCAGCAGTTCCTTTCGCACTGAAGCTTTCTTT

v_call: TRBV2
j_call: TRBJ2-1
d_call: TRBD2
clone_size: NA
cdr3_aa: CASRAGLAGSSYNEQFF
cdr3_nt: TGTGCCAGCAGAGCGGGACTAGCGGGGAGCTCCTACAATGAGCAGTTCTTC

v_call: TRBV9
j_call: TRBJ1-5
d_call: NA
clone_size: NA
cdr3_aa: CASSVVQLVQPQHF
cdr3_nt: TGTGCCAGCAGCGTAGTACAGTTGGTTCAGCCCCAGCATTTT

v_call: TRBV11-3
j_call: TRBJ1-1
d_call: NA
clone_size: NA
cdr3_aa: CASSLLTGSREAFF
cdr3_nt: TGTGCCAGCAGCTTGCTGACAGGCTCTCGTGAAGCTTTCTTT

v_call: TRBV27
j_call: TRBJ2-5
d_call: NA
clone_size: NA
cdr3_aa: CASSARWGGWETQYF
cdr3_nt: TGTGCCAGCAGTGCCCGGTGGGGGGGCTGGGAGACCCAGTACTTC

v_call: TRBV5-1
j_call: TRBJ2-1
d_call: TRBD2
clone_size: NA
cdr3_aa: CASSSLAGLNNEQFF
cdr3_nt: TGCGCCAGCAGCTCACTAGCGGGGCTAAACAATGAGCAGTTCTTC

v_call: TRBV5-1
j_call: TRBJ1-3
d_call: NA
clone_size: once
cdr3_aa: CASREMAHSGNTIYF
cdr3_nt: TGCGCCAGCCGGGAAATGGCGCACTCTGGAAACACCATATATTTT

v_call: TRBV6-5
j_call: TRBJ1-3
d_call: NA
clone_size: once
cdr3_aa: CASSYSLRSGNTIYF
cdr3_nt: TGTGCCAGCAGTTACTCTCTCCGCTCTGGAAACACCATATATTTT

v_call: TRBV9
j_call: TRBJ1-5
d_call: NA
clone_size: once
cdr3_aa: CASSVELNQPQHF
cdr3_nt: TGTGCCAGCAGCGTAGAACTCAATCAGCCCCAGCATTTT

v_call: TRBV5-1
j_call: TRBJ1-1
d_call: NA
clone_size: NA
cdr3_aa: CASSLAGGLMNTEAFF
cdr3_nt: TGCGCCAGCAGCTTGGCCGGGGGACTAATGAACACTGAAGCTTTCTTT

v_call: TRBV19
j_call: TRBJ1-5
d_call: NA
clone_size: NA
cdr3_aa: CASNPLGQYSNQPQHF
cdr3_nt: TGTGCCAGTAACCCACTTGGACAGTATAGCAATCAGCCCCAGCATTTT

v_call: TRBV7-8
j_call: TRBJ2-2
d_call: NA
clone_size: NA
cdr3_aa: CASSPTGSNTGELFF
cdr3_nt: TGTGCCAGCAGCCCGACAGGTTCGAACACCGGGGAGCTGTTTTTT

v_call: TRBV5-1
j_call: TRBJ1-6
d_call: TRBD1
clone_size: NA
cdr3_aa: CASSLAPTGVGASYNSPLHF
cdr3_nt: TGCGCCAGCAGCTTGGCACCTACAGGGGTCGGGGCCTCCTATAATTCACCCCTCCACTTT

v_call: TRBV30
j_call: TRBJ1-5
d_call: NA
clone_size: NA
cdr3_aa: CALAREQGQPQHF
cdr3_nt: TGTGCCTTGGCCAGGGAACAAGGTCAGCCCCAGCATTTT

v_call: TRBV19
j_call: TRBJ2-7
d_call: TRBD1
clone_size: NA
cdr3_aa: CASRRQGDLHEQYF
cdr3_nt: TGTGCCAGTAGAAGACAGGGGGATCTCCACGAGCAGTACTTC

v_call: TRBV5-6
j_call: TRBJ2-5
d_call: NA
clone_size: NA
cdr3_aa: CASSFSEGTQYF
cdr3_nt: TGTGCCAGCAGCTTTAGTGAGGGGACCCAGTACTTC

v_call: TRBV18
j_call: TRBJ1-5
d_call: TRBD1
clone_size: once
cdr3_aa: CASSPQGPNQPQHF
cdr3_nt: TGTGCCAGCTCGCCACAGGGGCCCAATCAGCCCCAGCATTTT

v_call: TRBV4-3
j_call: TRBJ2-7
d_call: NA
clone_size: NA
cdr3_aa: CASSQQGPSYEQYF
cdr3_nt: TGCGCCAGCAGCCAACAGGGGCCCTCCTACGAGCAGTACTTC

v_call: TRBV5-6
j_call: TRBJ2-7
d_call: NA
clone_size: NA
cdr3_aa: CASSSGQRTYEQYF
cdr3_nt: TGTGCCAGCAGCTCTGGACAGCGGACCTACGAGCAGTACTTC

v_call: TRBV4-3
j_call: TRBJ1-2
d_call: TRBD1
clone_size: few
cdr3_aa: CASSQDRGSYGYTF
cdr3_nt: TGCGCCAGCAGCCAGGACAGGGGCTCGTATGGCTACACCTTC

v_call: TRBV10-3
j_call: TRBJ1-1
d_call: NA
clone_size: NA
cdr3_aa: CAISAGGAEAFF
cdr3_nt: TGTGCCATCAGTGCCGGGGGGGCTGAAGCTTTCTTT

v_call: TRBV5-5
j_call: TRBJ1-1
d_call: NA
clone_size: NA
cdr3_aa: CASSLEGTLNTEAFF
cdr3_nt: TGTGCCAGCAGCTTGGAAGGGACACTGAACACTGAAGCTTTCTTT

v_call: TRBV7-8
j_call: TRBJ2-1
d_call: NA
clone_size: NA
cdr3_aa: CASSLRIADSYNEQFF
cdr3_nt: TGTGCCAGCAGCTTAAGAATTGCGGATTCCTACAATGAGCAGTTCTTC

v_call: TRBV18
j_call: TRBJ1-6
d_call: NA
clone_size: NA
cdr3_aa: CASSPKAGQKNSPLHF
cdr3_nt: TGTGCCAGCTCACCAAAAGCCGGACAGAAAAATTCCCCCCTCCACTTT

v_call: TRBV6-6
j_call: TRBJ2-7
d_call: NA
clone_size: NA
cdr3_aa: CASTMGQGGHEQYF
cdr3_nt: TGTGCCAGCACCATGGGCCAGGGAGGCCACGAGCAGTACTTC

v_call: TRBV6-5
j_call: TRBJ1-6
d_call: TRBD1
clone_size: NA
cdr3_aa: CASSPTGTGESPLHF
cdr3_nt: TGTGCCAGCAGCCCTACCGGGACAGGGGAATCACCCCTCCACTTT

v_call: TRBV5-1
j_call: TRBJ2-1
d_call: TRBD2
clone_size: once
cdr3_aa: CASSLDGGDYNEQFF
cdr3_nt: TGCGCCAGCAGCTTGGACGGGGGGGATTACAATGAGCAGTTCTTC

v_call: TRBV7-2
j_call: TRBJ1-1
d_call: NA
clone_size: once
cdr3_aa: CASSRQFMNTEAFF
cdr3_nt: TGTGCCAGCAGCCGACAGTTTATGAACACTGAAGCTTTCTTT

v_call: TRBV29-1
j_call: TRBJ2-5
d_call: TRBD2
clone_size: NA
cdr3_aa: CSTSGGEETQYF
cdr3_nt: TGCAGCACAAGCGGGGGGGAAGAGACCCAGTACTTC

v_call: TRBV27
j_call: TRBJ2-7
d_call: NA
clone_size: once
cdr3_aa: CASSLGGGNEQYF
cdr3_nt: TGTGCCAGCAGTTTAGGAGGGGGCAACGAGCAGTACTTC

v_call: TRBV29-1
j_call: TRBJ2-3
d_call: TRBD2
clone_size: NA
cdr3_aa: CSVIRGSGGTDTQYF
cdr3_nt: TGCAGCGTAATCCGAGGTAGCGGGGGGACAGATACGCAGTATTTT

v_call: TRBV30
j_call: TRBJ2-2
d_call: NA
clone_size: NA
cdr3_aa: CAWSSGLNTGELFF
cdr3_nt: TGTGCCTGGAGTAGCGGACTTAACACCGGGGAGCTGTTTTTT

v_call: TRBV30
j_call: TRBJ2-4
d_call: TRBD1
clone_size: once
cdr3_aa: CAWSLGQGKNIQYF
cdr3_nt: TGTGCCTGGAGCCTGGGACAGGGCAAAAACATTCAGTACTTC

v_call: TRBV2
j_call: TRBJ1-1
d_call: TRBD1
clone_size: NA
cdr3_aa: CASSNPGQGMNTEAFF
cdr3_nt: TGTGCCAGCAGTAATCCGGGACAGGGCATGAACACTGAAGCTTTCTTT

v_call: TRBV5-1
j_call: TRBJ2-6
d_call: NA
clone_size: NA
cdr3_aa: CASSFEGPGANVLTF
cdr3_nt: TGCGCCAGCAGCTTCGAGGGCCCGGGAGCCAACGTCCTGACTTTC

v_call: TRBV25-1
j_call: TRBJ1-2
d_call: NA
clone_size: NA
cdr3_aa: CASSESSIDPKRSGYTF
cdr3_nt: TGTGCCAGCAGTGAATCCTCTATAGATCCCAAACGGAGCGGCTACACCTTC

v_call: TRBV5-4
j_call: TRBJ2-2
d_call: TRBD1
clone_size: NA
cdr3_aa: CASSSGQSTGELFF
cdr3_nt: TGTGCCAGCAGCTCGGGACAGAGCACCGGGGAGCTGTTTTTT

v_call: TRBV6-1
j_call: TRBJ1-2
d_call: NA
clone_size: NA
cdr3_aa: CASRDGVVYGYTF
cdr3_nt: TGTGCCAGCAGAGACGGAGTGGTCTATGGCTACACCTTC

v_call: TRBV4-2
j_call: TRBJ2-7
d_call: NA
clone_size: NA
cdr3_aa: CASSKEVLGGDSYEQYF
cdr3_nt: TGTGCCAGCAGCAAAGAGGTATTAGGAGGGGATTCCTACGAGCAGTACTTC

v_call: TRBV11-1
j_call: TRBJ2-5
d_call: NA
clone_size: NA
cdr3_aa: CASSLAVRGQETQYF
cdr3_nt: TGTGCCAGCAGCTTGGCAGTGAGGGGGCAAGAGACCCAGTACTTC

v_call: TRBV6-5
j_call: TRBJ2-3
d_call: NA
clone_size: NA
cdr3_aa: CASSPTGKDTDTQYF
cdr3_nt: TGTGCCAGCAGTCCCACCGGGAAGGACACAGATACGCAGTATTTT

v_call: TRBV5-4
j_call: TRBJ2-3
d_call: TRBD2
clone_size: NA
cdr3_aa: CASSISGGNTDTQYF
cdr3_nt: TGTGCCAGCAGCATAAGCGGGGGGAACACAGATACGCAGTATTTT

v_call: TRBV19
j_call: TRBJ1-2
d_call: NA
clone_size: NA
cdr3_aa: CASRPTEQNLNYGYTF
cdr3_nt: TGTGCCAGTAGGCCAACGGAACAGAATCTTAACTATGGCTACACCTTC

v_call: TRBV4-1
j_call: TRBJ1-1
d_call: TRBD1
clone_size: NA
cdr3_aa: CASSLPRGRGGAFF
cdr3_nt: TGCGCCAGCAGCCTACCCAGGGGGCGGGGGGGAGCTTTCTTT

v_call: TRBV2
j_call: TRBJ1-2
d_call: TRBD1
clone_size: NA
cdr3_aa: CASIAPGTGGRDGYTF
cdr3_nt: TGTGCCAGCATCGCACCGGGGACAGGGGGCAGGGATGGCTACACCTTC

v_call: TRBV6-6
j_call: TRBJ1-5
d_call: NA
clone_size: once
cdr3_aa: CASSPSTGSNQPQHF
cdr3_nt: TGTGCCAGCAGTCCCTCGACAGGAAGCAATCAGCCCCAGCATTTT

v_call: TRBV4-3
j_call: TRBJ2-1
d_call: NA
clone_size: few
cdr3_aa: CASSGDFYNEQFF
cdr3_nt: TGCGCCAGCAGCGGAGATTTTTACAATGAGCAGTTCTTC

v_call: TRBV6-4
j_call: TRBJ1-4
d_call: NA
clone_size: once
cdr3_aa: CASSDRGSTNEKLFF
cdr3_nt: TGTGCCAGCAGTGACAGGGGTTCAACTAATGAAAAACTGTTTTTT

v_call: TRBV6-1
j_call: TRBJ1-5
d_call: NA
clone_size: NA
cdr3_aa: CASKASYQPQHF
cdr3_nt: TGTGCCAGCAAAGCGAGCTATCAGCCCCAGCATTTT

v_call: TRBV4-1
j_call: TRBJ2-3
d_call: TRBD2
clone_size: NA
cdr3_aa: CASSQILAGVVTDTQYF
cdr3_nt: TGCGCCAGCAGCCAAATCCTAGCGGGGGTGGTTACAGATACGCAGTATTTT

v_call: TRBV4-1
j_call: TRBJ1-3
d_call: TRBD1
clone_size: NA
cdr3_aa: CASSQDRAGGAYGNTIYF
cdr3_nt: TGCGCCAGCAGCCAAGATCGGGCAGGGGGCGCGTATGGAAACACCATATATTTT

v_call: TRBV27
j_call: TRBJ2-5
d_call: NA
clone_size: NA
cdr3_aa: CASSLWWGEETQYF
cdr3_nt: TGTGCCAGCAGTTTATGGTGGGGGGAAGAGACCCAGTACTTC

v_call: TRBV18
j_call: TRBJ2-1
d_call: NA
clone_size: NA
cdr3_aa: CASAGAGGNEQFF
cdr3_nt: TGTGCCAGCGCCGGGGCTGGGGGGAATGAGCAGTTCTTC

v_call: TRBV7-9
j_call: TRBJ1-2
d_call: NA
clone_size: NA
cdr3_aa: CASSLEAVRAGYGYTF
cdr3_nt: TGTGCCAGCAGCTTAGAAGCAGTTAGGGCGGGGTATGGCTACACCTTC

v_call: TRBV19
j_call: TRBJ2-7
d_call: NA
clone_size: NA
cdr3_aa: CASSTKLVYEQYF
cdr3_nt: TGTGCCAGTAGTACGAAACTTGTCTACGAGCAGTACTTC

v_call: TRBV5-1
j_call: TRBJ1-5
d_call: NA
clone_size: NA
cdr3_aa: CASSSNTGEQPQHF
cdr3_nt: TGCGCCAGCAGCTCCAACACGGGGGAGCAGCCCCAGCATTTT

v_call: TRBV5-4
j_call: TRBJ1-2
d_call: NA
clone_size: NA
cdr3_aa: CASSLVGGSAYTF
cdr3_nt: TGTGCCAGCAGCTTGGTTGGCGGCAGTGCCTACACCTTC

v_call: TRBV15
j_call: TRBJ2-7
d_call: NA
clone_size: once
cdr3_aa: CATSREDSKQYF
cdr3_nt: TGTGCCACCAGCAGAGAAGACAGCAAGCAGTACTTC